This T cell receptor beta chain is from a study of cytomegalovirus exposure and HLA in healthy donors. The PCR made use of 60 Vbeta and 13 Jbeta primers. Data came from immunoSEQ multiplex PCR; TCRdb stores just in-frame clones and leaves some out. This table has around 150,000 clones, roughly 72% appearing once. Study outcomes and limitations: While the bulk of TCR sequences proved rare, some public TCRs turned up in many donors. High specificity and sensitivity for cytomegalovirus status were reported for the classifier. It was reported that TCR beta sequences correctly inferred the HLA-A and HLA-B alleles for most subjects.

Points on this clone: What it binds is unknown.

There are 12 residues in the CDR3. CDR1 is MDHEN and CDR2 is SYDVKM in the germline V gene. V was pared by 4 bases and J by 9 bases, with 10 bases between. This sequence was found in a woman aged 40-49 years in good health and CMV-seronegative. This chain uses TRBV28 with TRBJ2-1; a weak D match, TRBD1 (5 bases). Source material: PBMCs. DNA for the CDR3: TGTGCCAGCAGTTCTCAGGGCCCTGAGCAGTTCTTC. This gives the protein CASSSQGPEQFF.